The 5 T cell receptor beta chains given below trace back to one sample, sequenced in a study of cytomegalovirus exposure and HLA in healthy donors. Primers included in the PCR were 60 Vbeta and 13 Jbeta primers. The method was immunoSEQ multiplex PCR; TCRdb's version includes in-frame clones alone and lacks a portion of them. The sample lists about 190,000 clones; about four fifths were seen once. The sequencing sample was made of PBMCs. These receptors came from a woman in her forties in good health and CMV-seronegative.

This sequence joins TRBV20-1 and TRBJ1-1; D is unresolved. The V gene lost 7 bases and the J gene lost 7 bases, with 10 bases spanning the gap. Germline CDR1 is DFQATT and CDR2 is SNEGSKA (reference sequence). CDR3 length: 10 amino acids. Written as DNA, the CDR3 is TGCAGTGTTGGAGCCCGTGAAGCTTTCTTT. Protein product: CSVGAREAFF.

CDR3 residues: CASSRGVKEKLFF. The CDR3 DNA sequence: TGTGCCTCCTCCCGCGGGGTCAAGGAAAAACTGTTTTTT. The V call is TRBV30, the J call TRBJ1-4; D is unresolved. The CDR3 extends over 13 amino acids. V lost 7 bases to trimming and J lost 8 bases, with 17 bases between them. Germline lookup yields CDR1 GTSNPN and CDR2 SVGIG (reference sequence).

The chain carries TRBV4-1 and TRBJ1-2; no reliable D call. The CDR3 totals 16 residues. Between the trimmed V and J ends, which lost 2 bases and 8 bases, there was a span of 21 bases. From germline, CDR1 is MGHRA and CDR2 YSYEKL. The CDR3 nucleotides read TGCGCCAGCAGCCAATCTCCCGTGGCCCCCCTAGAGGGCTACACCTTC. It translates to CASSQSPVAPLEGYTF.

In DNA, the CDR3 is TGCGCCAGCAGCCAAGCAGGCACTGGGGCCAACGTCCTGACTTTC. Its translation: CASSQAGTGANVLTF. The chain joins TRBV4-3 to TRBJ2-6; no clear D gene. In germline, CDR1 is LGHNA, CDR2 YSLEER. The CDR3 totals 15 residues. V was trimmed by 1 base and J by 2 bases, leaving 6 bases between them.

This chain joins TRBV18 and TRBJ1-2; 8 nucleotides agree with TRBD1. This CDR3 region has 13 residues. The junction had 1 base not matched to a gene; V was cut back by 5 bases and J by 2 bases. Germline V gene data show CDR1 as KGHSH and CDR2 as LQKENI. The CDR3 loop reads CASSGDRNYGYTF. The CDR3 DNA reads as TGTGCCAGCTCAGGGGACAGGAACTATGGCTACACCTTC.